This T cell receptor (beta chain) stems from a study of shared clonotypes between healthy human individuals. Sequencing used immunoSEQ multiplex PCR; TCRdb keeps in-frame clones, though not all of them. The sample lists 2 million to 2.5 million clones; 90% to 96% were seen once. Germline V gives CDR1 SGHVS, CDR2 FQNEAQ. This CDR3 is built from 16 residues. Between the trimmed V and J ends, which lost 2 bases and 4 bases, there was a span of 18 bases. The sequencing sample was made of naive CD4+ T cells sorted from blood. As for subset: CD45RA+ positively selected. The clonotype originates from a man aged 18 to 29 in good health. V usage is TRBV7-8 and J usage is TRBJ2-7, with a tentative D call TRBD1 (7 bases). The chain's CDR3 is CASSLFGAPGGYEQYF. DNA of the CDR3: TGTGCCAGCAGCTTATTCGGGGCGCCAGGGGGGTACGAGCAGTACTTC.